The 32 T cell receptor beta chains listed next were all sequenced from one sample in a study of regulatory T cells in long-lasting Graves disease. Time point noted: persistent/refractory GD, antithyroid drugs over 5 years with positive TRAb. With RNA extracted from PBMCs as input, the TCR library was made. Researchers made TCR beta libraries by using iRepertoire HTBI primers and running Arm-PCR on CDR3 regions. TCRdb passed the multiplex PCR reads through MiXCR, listing each CDR3 protein once. The sample records about 660,000 distinct CDR3 sequences, 25% to 35% being singletons. The source was peripheral blood mononuclear cells (PBMCs), collected when the disease was refractory, from a patient treated with antithyroid drugs. All receptors derive from a female donor with Graves disease.

This clonotype appeared many times. The rearrangement uses TRBV6-1 and TRBJ1-2; 7 bases are a match to TRBD1. CDR1 and CDR2 (germline): MNHNS, SASEGT. This CDR3 is 15 amino acids long. V dropped 9 bases and J dropped 4; count of bases not matched to a gene: 14. This chain's CDR3 is CASQGTAQTLYGYTF. Written as DNA, the CDR3 is TGTGCCAGTCAGGGGACAGCACAAACTCTCTATGGCTACACCTTC.

This chain connects TRBV29-1 to TRBJ1-1, with 7 bases fitting TRBD1. Germline V gene lookup returns CDR1 SQVTM and CDR2 ANQGSEA. V dropped 6 bases and J dropped 11; count of bases not matched to a gene: 12. This CDR3 spans 12 amino acids. DNA of the CDR3: TGCAGCGTGGTCAATGACAGGGACTCTGCTTTCTTT. Translated: CSVVNDRDSAFF.

The chain employs TRBV6-2 or TRBV6-3 and TRBJ1-3; TRBD1 agrees at 7 bases. Per germline, CDR1 MNHEY and CDR2 SVGEGT. V gave up 0 bases and J gave up 3 bases; unmatched junction bases: 5. This CDR3 has 16 amino acids. CDR3 in amino acids: CASSYSKGADGNTIYF. The CDR3, as DNA: TGTGCCAGCAGTTACTCGAAGGGGGCGGATGGAAACACCATATATTTT.

This clonotype was seen ten or more times. The rearrangement joins TRBV2 to TRBJ1-1; unclear D gene. Germline-derived CDR1 and CDR2 are SNHLY and FYNNEI. The V and J ends lost 2 bases and 5 bases respectively, with 18 bases between them. CDR3 length equals 16 residues. CDR3 protein: CASSETRTWRSTEAFF. The CDR3, as DNA: TGTGCCAGCAGTGAAACTAGGACCTGGAGATCGACTGAAGCTTTCTTT.

This clonotype was counted many times. This chain joins TRBV2 and TRBJ2-7, with 7 nucleotides matching TRBD1. The germline V gene has CDR1 SNHLY and CDR2 FYNNEI. V dropped 8 bases and J dropped 6; count of bases not matched to a gene: 10. This CDR3 region has 13 residues. CDR3 sequence: CASCRDSSSEQYF. The CDR3 DNA sequence: TGTGCCAGCTGCCGGGACAGTAGCTCCGAGCAGTACTTC.

This chain connects TRBV5-1 to TRBJ1-1; the D is unclear. The ends were cut back, 4 bases at V and 0 bases at J, with 10 bases in the middle. The CDR3 is 14 amino acids. The germline gives CDR1 SGHRS, CDR2 YFSETQ. This CDR3 is CASSPSVLNTEAFF. CDR3 DNA sequence: TGCGCCAGCAGCCCGTCGGTTCTGAACACTGAAGCTTTCTTT.

Of note for this clonotype: Given a much more abundant clone one base away, this may be a read error. J is TRBJ2-5 and V is TRBV12-3 or TRBV12-4; 8 positions match TRBD2. Unmatched junction bases numbered 9, after V lost 5 bases and J lost 4 bases. This CDR3 region has 15 residues. The CDR3 region has the DNA TGTGCCAGCAGTGATCCAGCGGGAGAGGGAGAGACCCAGTACTTC. Translating gives CASSDPAGEGETQYF.

The chain employs TRBV5-1 and TRBJ1-5; D gene unclear. CDR3 length: 14 residues. CDR1 is SGHRS and CDR2 is YFSETQ in the germline V gene. Trimming left V 5 bases short and J 5 bases short, with 14 bases between. CDR3 loop: CASRSDPRDQPQHF. As DNA, the CDR3 is TGCGCCAGCAGATCGGACCCGCGGGATCAGCCCCAGCATTTT.

The chain carries TRBV6-2 or TRBV6-3 and TRBJ2-2; D is unclear. The CDR3 spans 14 residues. CDR1 is MNHEY, CDR2 SVGEGT, per germline. V lost 2 bases, J lost 1 base, and 5 bases lay in between. The CDR3 nucleotides read TGTGCCAGCAGTTACCGCTTGAACACCGGGGAGCTGTTTTTT. It yields the protein CASSYRLNTGELFF.

This clonotype was found a few times. The V and J genes are TRBV28 and TRBJ1-1; TRBD1 is a possible D gene (6 bases). The germline V gene encodes CDR1 MDHEN and CDR2 SYDVKM. The CDR3 loop spans 14 amino acids. Deletions cut 4 bases from V and 4 bases from J, with 13 bases between. This CDR3 is CASSSGGGSTEAFF. As DNA, the CDR3 is TGTGCCAGCAGTTCAGGAGGGGGTTCCACTGAAGCTTTCTTT.

CDR3 DNA sequence: TGTGCCAGCAGCTTAGGGGCTTGGGAGGGATCTGGCTACACCTTC. Amino acids: CASSLGAWEGSGYTF. The genes are TRBV7-2 and TRBJ1-2, with D uncertain. CDR3 length equals 15 residues. Germline V gene data show CDR1 as SGHTA and CDR2 as FQGNSA. V lost 1 base, J lost 7 bases, and 16 bases lay in between. Based on the CDR3 plus reference TRBV7-2 and TRBJ1-2, the full variable domain is GAGVSQSPSNKVTEKGKDVELRCDPISGHTALYWYRQSLGQGLEFLIYFQGNSAPDKSGLPSDRFSAERTGGSVSTLTIQRTQQEDSAVYLCASSLGAWEGSGYTFGSGTRLTVV.

This clonotype has only a few counts. The CDR3 is CASSPKRRRNTEAFF. As DNA, the CDR3 is TGTGCCAGCTCACCCAAACGCCGGAGGAACACTGAAGCTTTCTTT. The chain links TRBV18 to TRBJ1-1, with D uncertain. Between the trimmed V and J ends, which lost 3 bases and 1 base, there was a span of 12 bases. The CDR3 sequence is 15 residues long. The germline V gene has CDR1 KGHSH and CDR2 LQKENI.

The CDR3 here is CARTKAEQGAIYEQYF. The CDR3 bases are TGTGCCAGAACGAAAGCCGAACAGGGGGCCATCTACGAGCAGTACTTC. The V call is TRBV6-1, the J call TRBJ2-7; 9 nucleotides agree with TRBD1. With 9 bases clipped from V and 3 bases from J, the junction kept 15 bases outside the gene matches. This CDR3 contains 16 residues. Germline V gene sequence: CDR1 MNHNS, CDR2 SASEGT.

In this sample, this clonotype turned up many times. The chain couples TRBV6-2 or TRBV6-3 to TRBJ1-1; D is undetermined. In germline, CDR1 is MNHEY, CDR2 SVGEGT. V gave up 7 bases and J gave up 5 bases, with 14 bases separating them. The CDR3 covers 13 residues. This CDR3 is CASTQILQTEAFF. The CDR3 DNA reads as TGTGCCAGCACCCAAATCCTACAGACTGAAGCTTTCTTT.

This clonotype has a handful of counts. V and J are TRBV7-2 and TRBJ2-2, with TRBD2 matching 11 bases. The V and J ends lost 5 bases and 7 bases, in that order; junction bases with no gene match: 15. The CDR3 spans 18 residues. CDR1 is SGHTA, CDR2 FQGNSA, per germline. The DNA of the CDR3 is TGTGCCAGCAGCCCCCGGGGTAGCGGGAGGGCCTGGGTCGGGGAGCTGTTTTTT. As protein: CASSPRGSGRAWVGELFF.

This chain links TRBV6-1 with TRBJ1-1; 7 nucleotides agree with TRBD1. The CDR3 contains 17 residues. Germline CDR1 is MNHNS and CDR2 is SASEGT. Trimming removed 5 bases from V and 1 base from J; junction bases left unmatched: 13. The CDR3 DNA is TGTGCCAGCAGTAACGCAAGAAACCGGGACAGGAACACTGAAGCTTTCTTT. Translated, it gives CASSNARNRDRNTEAFF.

The chain recombines TRBV19 with TRBJ1-5; no clear D. V was trimmed by 3 bases and J by 6 bases, leaving 12 bases between them. This CDR3 is built from 14 residues. CDR1 LNHDA and CDR2 SQIVND come from the germline V gene (reference sequence). CDR3 nucleotides: TGTGCCAGTAGTATTCGGGGTCGGGGTCAGCCCCAGCATTTT. This encodes CASSIRGRGQPQHF. The entire variable domain, with the rest obtained from reference TRBV19 and TRBJ1-5, is as follows: DGGITQSPKYLFRKEGQNVTLSCEQNLNHDAMYWYRQDPGQGLRLIYYSQIVNDFQKGDIAEGYSVSREKKESFPLTVTSAQKNPTAFYLCASSIRGRGQPQHFGDGTRLSIL.

The chain recombines TRBV20-1 with TRBJ2-1; TRBD1 agrees at 9 bases. CDR3 length: 14 amino acids. V shed 5 bases and J 6 bases; nucleotides not matched to a gene: 8. Germline values: CDR1 DFQATT, CDR2 SNEGSKA (reference sequence). The CDR3 nucleotides are TGCAGTGCTCGGGGACAGGGTTTCTCCAATGAGCAGTTCTTC. This codes for CSARGQGFSNEQFF.

This clonotype came up a few times. The genes are TRBV5-1 and TRBJ2-4; perhaps TRBD1 as D (6 bases). The V gene lost 2 bases and the J gene lost 6 bases, with 12 bases spanning the gap. From germline, CDR1 is SGHRS and CDR2 YFSETQ. This CDR3 contains 14 residues. DNA for the CDR3: TGCGCCAGCAGCTTAGGGGGAGAGGGAAACATTCAGTACTTC. Translated, it gives CASSLGGEGNIQYF.

This clonotype was counted between two and nine times. The chain combines TRBV6-2 or TRBV6-3 with TRBJ1-2, with TRBD1 as a possible D gene (5 bases). The CDR3 extends over 16 amino acids. Germline V gene lookup returns CDR1 MNHEY and CDR2 SVGEGT. Between the trimmed V and J ends, which lost 0 bases and 7 bases, there was a span of 18 bases. CDR3 sequence reads: CASSYSGGGARGGYTF. CDR3 nucleotides: TGTGCCAGCAGTTACTCGGGCGGTGGGGCGCGGGGTGGCTACACCTTC.

This clonotype was counted a few times. This rearrangement joins TRBV30 to TRBJ1-1; D call uncertain. Germline V gene sequence: CDR1 GTSNPN, CDR2 SVGIG (reference sequence). Trimming shortened V by 3 bases and J by 8 bases, and 7 bases separated the two germline ends. This CDR3 has 10 residues. The CDR3 loop is CAWSRAEAFF. The CDR3 DNA follows: TGTGCCTGGAGCCGGGCCGAAGCTTTCTTT. The full variable domain, in which reference TRBV30 and TRBJ1-1 provide the parts outside the CDR3, is SQTIHQWPATLVQPVGSPLSLECTVEGTSNPNLYWYRQAAGRGLQLLFYSVGIGQISSEVPQNLSASRPQDRQFILSSKKLLLSDSGFYLCAWSRAEAFFGQGTRLTVV.

This clonotype was observed many times. The CDR3 region has the DNA TGTGCCAGCAGTCCGACAGGGTGGGGAGAGACCCAGTACTTC. Protein product: CASSPTGWGETQYF. The rearrangement links TRBV12-3 or TRBV12-4 to TRBJ2-5; 7 nucleotides match TRBD1. Trimming took 5 bases from V and 4 from J; bases not matched to a gene: 7. The CDR3 has 14 amino acids.

The V call is TRBV3-1, the J call TRBJ1-5, with D possibly TRBD1 on 5 matching bases. Germline V gene sequence: CDR1 LGHDT, CDR2 YNNKEL (reference sequence). CDR3 length: 16 residues. V lost 0 bases and J 6 bases, leaving 15 bases between the germline ends. CDR3: CASSQDQFGGPQPQHF. CDR3 DNA: TGTGCCAGCAGCCAAGATCAATTTGGGGGTCCTCAGCCCCAGCATTTT.

The rearrangement links TRBV11-2 to TRBJ1-1, with D perhaps TRBD1 (5 bases). Trimming stripped 7 bases from V and 2 bases from J, with 20 bases between. CDR3 length equals 16 residues. Germline-derived CDR1 and CDR2 are SGHAT and FQNNGV. The CDR3: CASNLGGGLANTEAFF. In DNA form, the CDR3 reads TGTGCCAGCAACTTGGGGGGGGGACTTGCTAACACTGAAGCTTTCTTT.

This clonotype was seen only a few times. The chain joins TRBV28 to TRBJ2-7, with D perhaps given as TRBD1 or TRBD2 (6 bases each). Trimming took 3 bases from V and 2 from J, leaving 14 bases between them. This CDR3 comprises 15 residues. Per the germline V gene, CDR1 is MDHEN and CDR2 is SYDVKM. CDR3 DNA sequence: TGTGCCAGCAGTTTTAAGGGGGGCAGAGCCTACGAGCAGTACTTC. As protein: CASSFKGGRAYEQYF.

The V gene is TRBV7-3, the J gene TRBJ2-7, with D possibly being TRBD2 (7 bases). The CDR3 runs 13 residues. V dropped 5 bases and J dropped 6 bases, with 14 bases sitting between them. Germline V CDR1 and CDR2: SGHTA, FQGTGA. Written as DNA, the CDR3 is TGTGCCAGCAGCCCAAGGGGGGGGCTCGAGCAGTACTTC. Amino acid sequence: CASSPRGGLEQYF.

This clonotype was recorded a few times. The V and J genes are TRBV30 and TRBJ1-2; D might be TRBD1 (6 bases). Germline V CDR1 and CDR2: GTSNPN, SVGIG (reference sequence). The CDR3 is made up of 17 amino acids. With 1 base removed from V and 8 bases from J, the gap between germline ends came to 26 bases. The CDR3 sequence is CAWSARIQGGDQGGYTF. The CDR3 nucleotides read TGTGCCTGGAGTGCCCGCATACAGGGAGGGGACCAAGGGGGCTACACCTTC.

This clonotype was counted between two and nine times. This chain joins TRBV6-1 and TRBJ2-2; D may match TRBD1 or TRBD2 (5 bases each). V was shortened by 6 bases and J by 5 bases, with 16 bases between the two germline ends. CDR1 and CDR2 from the germline V gene are MNHNS and SASEGT. This CDR3 contains 15 residues. The CDR3 is CASRGLVGGTGELFF. The CDR3 DNA is TGTGCCAGCAGGGGGCTAGTTGGGGGAACCGGGGAGCTGTTTTTT.

This clonotype was detected only a few times. The chain links TRBV5-1 to TRBJ1-1; D possibly corresponds to TRBD1 (5 bases). Trimming removed 0 bases from V and 0 bases from J, with 12 bases in between. CDR1 is SGHRS, CDR2 YFSETQ, per germline. There are 16 residues in the CDR3. In DNA, the CDR3 is TGCGCCAGCAGCTTGGCCTCGGGGGGAGTGAACACTGAAGCTTTCTTT. It translates to CASSLASGGVNTEAFF.

This clonotype came up many times. J is TRBJ1-6 and V is TRBV28, with D perhaps TRBD1 (5 bases). V lost 9 bases and J lost 3, with 9 bases in between. The germline V gene encodes CDR1 MDHEN and CDR2 SYDVKM. The CDR3 sequence is 13 residues long. The CDR3 loop reads CASEQDYNSPLHF. In DNA, the CDR3 is TGTGCCAGTGAACAGGACTATAATTCACCCCTCCACTTT.

The rearrangement uses TRBV9 and TRBJ1-5; a possible D gene is TRBD1 (5 bases). There are 15 residues in the CDR3. V lost 2 bases, J lost 0 bases, and 9 bases lay in between. Germline V gene data show CDR1 as SGDLS and CDR2 as YYNGEE. CDR3 protein: CASSVGGNSNQPQHF. CDR3 sequence (DNA): TGTGCCAGCAGCGTCGGGGGGAATAGCAATCAGCCCCAGCATTTT.

The chain uses TRBV6-1 and TRBJ1-2; D remains unclear. In germline, CDR1 is MNHNS, CDR2 SASEGT. Deletions cut 2 bases from V and 4 bases from J, with 14 bases between. The CDR3 loop spans 15 amino acids. CDR3 nucleotides: TGTGCCAGCAGTGAATCCTTCAGGCTGCCCTATGGCTACACCTTC. Its translation: CASSESFRLPYGYTF.